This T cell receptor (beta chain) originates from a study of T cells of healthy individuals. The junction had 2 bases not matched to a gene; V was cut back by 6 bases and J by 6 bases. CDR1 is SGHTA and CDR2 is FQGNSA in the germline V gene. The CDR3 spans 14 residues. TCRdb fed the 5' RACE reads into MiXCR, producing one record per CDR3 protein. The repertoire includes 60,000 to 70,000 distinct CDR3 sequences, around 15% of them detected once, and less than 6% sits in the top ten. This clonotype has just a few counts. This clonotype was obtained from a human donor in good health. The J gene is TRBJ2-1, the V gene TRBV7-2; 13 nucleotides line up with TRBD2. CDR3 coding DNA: TGTGCCAGCAGGGGACTAGCGGGACGCAATGAGCAGTTCTTC. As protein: CASRGLAGRNEQFF.